The rows below give T cell receptor beta chains drawn from one sample of a study of blood T cell repertoires in COVID-19. Sequencing used immunoSEQ multiplex PCR; TCRdb keeps in-frame clones, though not all of them. The data contain over 90,000 clones, about 78% of them singletons. The source material was peripheral blood. The receptors were sampled from a man between 60 and 70 years old with active or convalescent COVID-19. The conserved cysteine and the conserved F or W are not part of the CDR3 here.

v_call cdr3_aa
TRBV11-2 ASTPSTDTQY
TRBV20-1 SAAPGDTQY
TRBV25-1 ASSVGQNTEAF
TRBV6-5 ASSYDPGGFTGELF
TRBV6-5 ASKGGRYNEQF
TRBV4-2 ASSQNEGVYNEQF
TRBV19 ASSWEAADTQY
TRBV28 ASSSPRTGGEKLF
TRBV28 ASSPGQGRDIQY
TRBV20-1 SASPRDRGSYEQY
TRBV9 ASSDPGLPPGELF
TRBV30 AFRRGDTQY
TRBV19 ASNDRGSGNTIY
TRBV19 ASSIEGSTYNEQF
TRBV5-4 ASSLAGISGGYT
TRBV29-1 SAFGGGSTNEQF
TRBV6-1 ASSDGGSGANVLT
TRBV2 ASRRTGGSHQPQH
TRBV7-9 ASSFTTGSGYGYT
TRBV9 ASSSWTSLDEQF
TRBV10-1 ASSPGQGGSTQY
TRBV2 ASRRQGGNTEAF
TRBV6-5 ASGGAGMGGNTIY
TRBV4-3 ASSPDRDFSYGYT
TRBV5-1 ASSGSGRSENEQF
TRBV29-1 SVSQGFGYT
TRBV28 ASLAGGTGGRGYT
TRBV7-8 ASSPGFYEQY
TRBV27 ASSIGTGSNYGYT
TRBV7-2 ASSPSGASYEQY
TRBV4-1 ASSQDRDSANTGELF
TRBV11-2 ASSTGLARETQY
TRBV21-1 ASSKVRQGGDYGYT
TRBV7-3 ASSPGTSGIQEQY
TRBV4-3 ASSQTGGGMQF
TRBV2 ASTLYGVEEKLF
TRBV11-2 ASSFSGYEQY
TRBV23-1 ASSQFGQLFSGNTIY
TRBV4-1 ASSQTIAGGLNTGELF
TRBV5-1 ASSFDSPYNEQF
TRBV27 ASRLAVGTDTQY
TRBV2 ASSLMGGPGYGYT
TRBV3-1/TRBV3-2 ASSPYSGRPTDTQY
TRBV7-2 ASSPGGGRMETQY
TRBV7-9 ASSLGEVGTEAF
TRBV5-1 ASSSSLAGDEQY
TRBV19 ASMESSNQPQH